The clone carrying this TCR beta chain was picked up a small number of times. Its antigen is still unknown. Universal primer sites and UMIs were introduced during 5'RACE template-switching synthesis of TCR cDNA. TCRdb used MiXCR to reprocess the 5' RACE reads, holding one entry per CDR3 protein. The profile shows about 350,000 distinct CDR3 sequences, 7% to 9% of them singletons. The sample comes from a study of T cells after yellow fever vaccination. Study details: Where fractions had low cell numbers, libraries were prepared from them with the SMART-Seq v4 Ultra Low Input RNA kit. Notes on the study in general: The booster saw the reappearance of most primary-vaccination clones (approximately 97% CD4, 80% to 90% CD8). When the response was secondary, it was weaker but reached its peak faster, day 5 versus 15.

The germline V gene has CDR1 MNHEY and CDR2 SVGAGI. V was trimmed by 4 bases and J by 6 bases, leaving 17 bases between them. CDR3 length: 15 amino acids. The V gene is TRBV6-5, the J gene TRBJ2-3; no clear D. The sequence derives from a young man who received the YFV17D yellow fever vaccine. The sample here was PBMCs, taken more than 35 days after the first yellow fever vaccination. The CDR3 is CASSSKTTSADTQYF. The CDR3 bases are TGTGCCAGCAGTTCTAAGACAACCTCGGCGGATACGCAGTATTTT.